The 17 T cell receptor beta chains presented below share a single source sample, sequenced in a study of T cell changes during pregnancy in multiple sclerosis. Here immunoSEQ multiplex PCR was the method, and the copy in TCRdb shows in-frame clones only, minus some. The repertoire includes 90,000 to 130,000 clones, about 93% of them detected once, and less than 2% sits in the top ten. The source was peripheral blood, collected in the third trimester of pregnancy. Receptor source: a female donor with multiple sclerosis, enrolled in a pregnancy study.

The V call is TRBV6-5, the J call TRBJ2-2, with D perhaps matching TRBD1 (5 bases). The germline gives CDR1 MNHEY, CDR2 SVGAGI. The CDR3 runs 13 residues. Trimming took 6 bases from V and 0 from J, leaving 5 bases between them. The CDR3 DNA reads as TGTGCCAGCAGACAGGCGAACACCGGGGAGCTGTTTTTT. Amino acids: CASRQANTGELFF.

This clone has a single count. The rearrangement links TRBV7-6 to TRBJ2-7; D possibly corresponds to TRBD1 (5 bases). This CDR3 has 13 amino acids. The germline V and J ends were trimmed by 1 base and 7 bases, with 11 bases remaining between them. Germline values: CDR1 SGHVS, CDR2 FNYEAQ. CDR3 protein: CASSLETVSEQYF. CDR3 nucleotides: TGTGCCAGCAGCTTAGAGACAGTTTCAGAGCAGTACTTC. The complete variable domain, with remaining parts taken from reference TRBV7-6 and TRBJ2-7, reads GAGVSQSPRYKVTKRGQDVALRCDPISGHVSLYWYRQALGQGPEFLTYFNYEAQQDKSGLPNDRFSAERPEGSISTLTIQRTEQRDSAMYRCASSLETVSEQYFGPGTRLTVT.

The chain couples TRBV28 to TRBJ1-5; maybe TRBD1 (6 bases). Trimming took off 7 bases at V and 0 bases at J, with 19 bases between the two ends. The CDR3 contains 17 residues. Germline V gene data show CDR1 as MDHEN and CDR2 as SYDVKM. CDR3 sequence: CASNFRGGGYSNQPQHF. The CDR3 DNA follows: TGTGCCAGCAACTTCCGAGGGGGGGGGTATAGCAATCAGCCCCAGCATTTT.

The chain is built from TRBV27 and TRBJ2-3; maybe TRBD1 (6 bases). The germline V gene encodes CDR1 MNHEY and CDR2 SMNVEV (reference sequence). V lost 0 bases and J lost 13, with 17 bases in between. This CDR3 spans 14 amino acids. As DNA, the CDR3 is TGTGCCAGCAGTTTATCATCAGGGGACGCTGCAAAGTATTTT. Its protein product is CASSLSSGDAAKYF.

The J gene is TRBJ2-7, the V gene TRBV5-1; TRBD2 matches 9 bases. Germline CDR1 SGHRS, CDR2 YFSETQ. Trimming cost V 0 bases and J 6 bases; bases outside gene matches: 7. The CDR3 length is 15 residues. The CDR3 is CASSLGSSGRSEQYF. In nucleotides, the CDR3 is TGCGCCAGCAGCTTGGGAAGTAGCGGGAGATCCGAGCAGTACTTC.

A single count supports this clone. This chain uses TRBV5-1 with TRBJ2-7; 7 nucleotides agree with TRBD1. The CDR3 is 13 amino acids. In germline, CDR1 is SGHRS, CDR2 YFSETQ. The J segment lost 7 bases and the V segment lost 4 bases, leaving 8 bases of the junction unmatched. In DNA, the CDR3 is TGCGCCAGCAGCCTTGGGAACAGGGGAGAGCAGTACTTC. It is translated as CASSLGNRGEQYF.

V and J are TRBV5-1 and TRBJ2-3; D may be TRBD2 (5 bases). Germline-derived CDR1 and CDR2 are SGHRS and YFSETQ. The CDR3 length is 15 residues. V was pared by 0 bases and J by 2 bases, with 10 bases between. The CDR3 bases are TGCGCCAGCAGCTTGGAGGGTAGCGTCACAGATACGCAGTATTTT. Amino acid sequence: CASSLEGSVTDTQYF.

This chain joins TRBV10-1 and TRBJ2-2; perhaps TRBD2 as D (5 bases). This CDR3 is built from 16 residues. The ends were cut back, 8 bases at V and 3 bases at J, with 19 bases in the middle. In germline, CDR1 is WNHNN, CDR2 SYGVQD (reference sequence). The CDR3 nucleotides read TGCGCCAGCTCGGGGTCGGGCGTTCGGGACACCGGGGAGCTGTTTTTT. This gives the protein CASSGSGVRDTGELFF.

The V and J genes are TRBV7-2 and TRBJ1-5, with D perhaps matching TRBD1 (6 bases). CDR3 length: 14 residues. The V end lost 4 bases, the J end lost 3 bases, and 10 bases lay between the germline ends. Germline V gives CDR1 SGHTA, CDR2 FQGNSA. CDR3 coding DNA: TGTGCCAGCAGCTCGACAGGAAACAATCAGCCCCAGCATTTT. It yields the protein CASSSTGNNQPQHF.

This rearrangement joins TRBV5-6 to TRBJ1-6; the D gene is possibly TRBD1 (6 bases). CDR1 is SGHDT and CDR2 is YYEEEE in the germline V gene. The V and J ends lost 5 bases and 7 bases respectively, with 22 bases between them. CDR3 size: 17 residues. Here the CDR3 DNA reads TGTGCCAGCAGTTCCGGAGGGGGGGTAGGAGGGAATTCACCCCTCCACTTT. Translation gives CASSSGGGVGGNSPLHF.

This clone showed up just a few times. The CDR3 nucleotides read TGTGCCAGCGGGCAGAGGGATCAGCCCCAGCATTTT. Protein sequence: CASGQRDQPQHF. This chain links TRBV6-5 with TRBJ1-5, with unresolved D. The length of the CDR3 is 12 residues. Trimming removed 8 bases at V and 5 bases at J, with 10 bases between. Germline loops: CDR1 MNHEY, CDR2 SVGAGI.

The count of this clone is one. The J gene is TRBJ2-6, the V gene TRBV30; the match to TRBD1 covers 9 bases. Germline CDR1 reads GTSNPN; CDR2 reads SVGIG (reference sequence). This CDR3 spans 18 amino acids. Losses at the gene ends were 4 bases for V and 1 base for J; bases not matched to a gene: 11. The CDR3 coding sequence is TGTGCCTGGAACCCACAGGGGGCACTCCCTTCTGGGGCCAACGTCCTGACTTTC. Its protein product is CAWNPQGALPSGANVLTF.

J is TRBJ2-7 and V is TRBV2, with a possible D match to TRBD2 (5 bases). CDR3 length equals 13 residues. CDR1 is SNHLY, CDR2 FYNNEI, per germline. With 4 bases removed from V and 2 bases from J, the gap between germline ends came to 9 bases. The CDR3 here is CASSADGTYEQYF. CDR3 nucleotide sequence: TGTGCCAGCAGTGCCGACGGGACCTACGAGCAGTACTTC.

The chain is built from TRBV27 and TRBJ2-5; D not certain. Per germline, CDR1 MNHEY and CDR2 SMNVEV (reference sequence). The V and J ends lost 7 bases and 5 bases respectively, with 8 bases between them. This CDR3 spans 11 amino acids. The CDR3 loop reads CASTTLETQYF. For the CDR3, the DNA is TGTGCCAGCACTACGCTGGAGACCCAGTACTTC.

The chain carries TRBV19 and TRBJ2-1; 11 positions agree with TRBD2. The germline gives CDR1 LNHDA, CDR2 SQIVND (reference sequence). This CDR3 spans 15 amino acids. Trimming cost V 1 base and J 5 bases; bases outside gene matches: 1. CDR3 protein: CASSIGLAGNNEQFF. The CDR3 DNA follows: TGTGCCAGTAGTATAGGACTAGCGGGGAACAATGAGCAGTTCTTC.

The chain carries TRBV6-6 and TRBJ1-2, with 8 positions matching TRBD1. CDR1 is MNHNY, CDR2 SVGAGI, per germline (reference sequence). V shed 8 bases and J 5 bases; nucleotides not matched to a gene: 7. This CDR3 has 13 residues. The CDR3 loop reads CASLPDRAYGYTF. The CDR3 coding sequence is TGTGCCAGCTTACCGGACAGGGCTTATGGCTACACCTTC.

This sequence joins TRBV9 and TRBJ2-1; 9 positions agree with TRBD1. The V gene end was trimmed by 4 bases and the J gene end by 2 bases; junction bases not matched to a gene: 16. Germline CDR1 reads SGDLS; CDR2 reads YYNGEE. CDR3 length: 19 residues. The CDR3 spells CASSPRGQGKRGTYNEQFF. The CDR3 DNA reads as TGTGCCAGCAGCCCGCGAGGACAGGGGAAGCGGGGAACCTACAATGAGCAGTTCTTC.